The source of this TCR beta chain is a study of OX40 agonist ivuxolimab in advanced cancers. In germline, CDR1 is MNHEY, CDR2 SMNVEV (reference sequence). The CDR3 has 13 amino acids. V dropped 6 bases and J dropped 6 bases, with 15 bases sitting between them. This table comes from immunoSEQ multiplex PCR, and its TCRdb copy is limited to in-frame clones, with some not included. This table holds nearly 35,000 clones, about 92% found once. This clonotype originated in an adult with an advanced solid tumor such as melanoma, head and neck, liver or kidney cancer. The gene calls are TRBV27 and TRBJ2-7; D not resolved. The material sequenced was CD4+ or CD8+ T cells sorted from blood, taken in a trial of the OX40 agonist ivuxolimab. Written as DNA, the CDR3 is TGTGCCAGCAGCTCCGGATCTCTCACCGAGCAGTACTTC. It codes for CASSSGSLTEQYF.